A selection of T cell receptor beta chains follows, all from one sample in a study of follicular helper T cells after annual influenza vaccination. Some clones are missing from TCRdb's copy, which holds only in-frame ones; the method was immunoSEQ multiplex PCR. The data show roughly 14,000 clones, around four fifths seen once. Sequencing was performed on CXCR5- memory CD4+ T cells sorted from blood, taken on the day of influenza vaccination. These receptors all stem from an adult who received the influenza vaccine. Each CDR3 is given with its conserved first and last residue. The order of the fields is V gene, clone size, D gene, J gene, CDR3 protein, CDR3 DNA. D genes are given only for firm matches. The listing skips clone size in some rows; elsewhere it reads once, few, many or a size class.

V: TRBV7-6; size: .; D: .; J: TRBJ2-1; CDR3: CASSQDVATPQFF; DNA: TGTGCCAGCAGCCAGGACGTGGCGACACCGCAGTTCTTC
V: TRBV18; size: .; D: TRBD2; J: TRBJ2-3; CDR3: CASSPPWGGPGTDTQYF; DNA: TGTGCCAGCTCACCACCGTGGGGAGGGCCGGGTACAGATACGCAGTATTTT
V: TRBV9; size: .; D: .; J: TRBJ2-2; CDR3: CASSAGNTGELFF; DNA: TGTGCCAGCAGCGCCGGGAACACCGGGGAGCTGTTTTTT
V: TRBV5-4; size: .; D: .; J: TRBJ1-2; CDR3: CASSPRTGDYGYTF; DNA: TGTGCCAGCAGCCCGCGAACAGGCGACTATGGCTACACCTTC
V: TRBV7-2; size: .; D: .; J: TRBJ2-7; CDR3: CASSLVFFGGYEQYF; DNA: .
V: TRBV2; size: .; D: TRBD1; J: TRBJ2-1; CDR3: CASSAYLGQGGRFF; DNA: TGTGCCAGCAGTGCGTACCTAGGACAGGGGGGGCGGTTCTTC
V: TRBV6-6; size: .; D: .; J: TRBJ1-2; CDR3: CASSAEFAGSFYGYTF; DNA: TGTGCCAGCAGTGCCGAATTTGCCGGGTCCTTTTATGGCTACACCTTC
V: TRBV5-4; size: .; D: .; J: TRBJ1-2; CDR3: CASSVTEVYGYTF; DNA: TGTGCCAGCAGCGTAACGGAAGTCTATGGCTACACCTTC
V: TRBV5-1; size: .; D: .; J: TRBJ1-4; CDR3: CASSLATGLANEKLFF; DNA: TGCGCCAGCAGCTTGGCAACAGGGTTGGCGAATGAAAAACTGTTTTTT
V: TRBV7-9; size: few; D: .; J: TRBJ2-1; CDR3: CASSLRGSSYNEQFF; DNA: TGTGCCAGCAGCTTAAGGGGAAGCTCCTACAATGAGCAGTTCTTC
V: TRBV7-2; size: .; D: .; J: TRBJ2-7; CDR3: CASSLFLSITYEQYF; DNA: TGTGCCAGCAGCTTATTCTTGTCCATCACCTACGAGCAGTACTTC
V: TRBV6-5; size: .; D: .; J: TRBJ1-5; CDR3: CASSLTVNQPQHF; DNA: TGTGCCAGCAGCCTGACAGTTAATCAGCCCCAGCATTTT
V: TRBV2; size: .; D: TRBD2; J: TRBJ2-1; CDR3: CASSELGGRYNEQFF; DNA: TGTGCCAGCAGTGAATTGGGGGGGAGGTACAATGAGCAGTTCTTC
V: TRBV19; size: .; D: .; J: TRBJ2-5; CDR3: CASSARGLQETQYF; DNA: TGTGCCAGCTCCGCTCGCGGCCTACAAGAGACCCAGTACTTC
V: TRBV15; size: .; D: .; J: TRBJ2-3; CDR3: CATSRGLETDTQYF; DNA: TGTGCCACCAGCAGAGGTTTGGAGACAGATACGCAGTATTTT
V: TRBV5-1; size: .; D: TRBD1; J: TRBJ2-7; CDR3: CASSEGTGAYEQYF; DNA: TGCGCCAGCAGCGAAGGGACAGGGGCTTACGAGCAGTACTTC
V: TRBV7-9; size: once; D: .; J: TRBJ1-1; CDR3: CASSSGAFGVFSTEAFF; DNA: TGTGCCAGCAGCTCAGGGGCGTTCGGGGTTTTTTCGACTGAAGCTTTCTTT
V: TRBV7-8; size: few; D: .; J: TRBJ1-5; CDR3: CASSLGGQPQHF; DNA: TGTGCCAGCAGCTTAGGAGGGCAGCCCCAGCATTTT
V: TRBV6-6; size: once; D: TRBD1; J: TRBJ1-4; CDR3: CASSLTGRNEKLFF; DNA: TGTGCCAGCAGCCTGACAGGGAGGAATGAAAAACTGTTTTTT
V: TRBV5-6; size: .; D: .; J: TRBJ1-1; CDR3: CASSFLGVLNTEAFF; DNA: TGTGCCAGCAGCTTCTTAGGGGTCTTGAACACTGAAGCTTTCTTT
V: TRBV5-1; size: once; D: TRBD2; J: TRBJ2-7; CDR3: CASSLGTSGGEQYF; DNA: TGCGCCAGCAGCTTGGGGACTAGCGGGGGTGAGCAGTACTTC
V: TRBV7-7; size: .; D: .; J: TRBJ1-1; CDR3: CASSLDSNTEAFF; DNA: TGTGCCAGCAGCTTGGACTCGAACACTGAAGCTTTCTTT
V: TRBV5-1; size: .; D: .; J: TRBJ1-4; CDR3: CASSPAGPAEKLFF; DNA: TGCGCCAGCAGCCCCGCTGGACCTGCGGAAAAACTGTTTTTT
V: TRBV28; size: .; D: TRBD1; J: TRBJ1-6; CDR3: CASTPLDRVYSPLHF; DNA: TGTGCCAGCACCCCCTTGGACAGGGTTTACTCACCCCTCCACTTT
V: TRBV7-3; size: .; D: .; J: TRBJ1-1; CDR3: CASSRVGLGPPTEAFF; DNA: TGTGCCAGCAGTAGAGTAGGTCTGGGCCCCCCCACTGAAGCTTTCTTT
V: TRBV25-1; size: .; D: .; J: TRBJ2-5; CDR3: CASSIQGPGETQYF; DNA: TGTGCCAGCAGTATACAGGGCCCAGGAGAGACCCAGTACTTC
V: TRBV6-1; size: .; D: TRBD1; J: TRBJ1-1; CDR3: CASSETDRDTEAFF; DNA: TGTGCCAGCAGTGAAACGGACAGGGACACTGAAGCTTTCTTT
V: TRBV20-1; size: few; D: .; J: TRBJ1-2; CDR3: CSAIRGGGYTF; DNA: TGCAGTGCTATCCGCGGCGGTGGCTACACCTTC
V: TRBV2; size: .; D: TRBD1; J: TRBJ1-1; CDR3: CASSLTGLTEAFF; DNA: TGTGCCAGCAGCTTGACAGGGCTGACTGAAGCTTTCTTT
V: TRBV5-1; size: .; D: .; J: TRBJ2-3; CDR3: CASSLEGDTQYF; DNA: TGCGCCAGCAGCTTGGAAGGAGATACGCAGTATTTT
V: TRBV7-2; size: .; D: .; J: TRBJ2-7; CDR3: CASSPAVSYEQYF; DNA: TGTGCCAGCAGCCCCGCTGTCTCCTACGAGCAGTACTTC
V: TRBV7-2; size: few; D: .; J: TRBJ2-2; CDR3: CASSLGAHTGELFF; DNA: TGTGCCAGCAGCTTAGGGGCCCACACCGGGGAGCTGTTTTTT
V: TRBV10-3; size: few; D: TRBD1; J: TRBJ2-7; CDR3: CASRDRHLDEQYF; DNA: TGTGCCAGCAGGGACAGACATTTGGACGAGCAGTACTTC
V: TRBV4-3; size: .; D: .; J: TRBJ2-3; CDR3: CASSRIKSDTQYF; DNA: TGCGCCAGCAGCCGGATCAAATCAGATACGCAGTATTTT
V: TRBV7-2; size: .; D: .; J: TRBJ1-4; CDR3: CASSSLGLKDEKLFF; DNA: TGTGCCAGCAGCTCCCTGGGACTAAAAGATGAAAAACTGTTTTTT
V: TRBV19; size: once; D: TRBD1; J: TRBJ2-5; CDR3: CASSPRDRGVTQYF; DNA: TGTGCCAGTAGTCCCCGGGACAGGGGAGTGACCCAGTACTTC
V: TRBV5-8; size: once; D: TRBD1; J: TRBJ1-2; CDR3: CASSLEGNRGSNGYTF; DNA: TGTGCCAGCAGCTTGGAGGGGAACAGGGGGTCGAATGGCTACACCTTC
V: TRBV5-1; size: .; D: .; J: TRBJ1-2; CDR3: CASTREGQNYGYTF; DNA: TGCGCCAGCACTCGAGAAGGACAGAACTATGGCTACACCTTC
V: TRBV27; size: .; D: TRBD1; J: TRBJ2-2; CDR3: CASSLGTERSGELFF; DNA: TGTGCCAGCAGTTTAGGGACAGAGCGGTCCGGGGAGCTGTTTTTT
V: TRBV7-6; size: .; D: .; J: TRBJ2-1; CDR3: CASSLAGGGLTYNEQFF; DNA: TGTGCCAGCAGCTTAGCAGGAGGAGGTTTAACCTACAATGAGCAGTTCTTC
V: TRBV6-1; size: .; D: TRBD1; J: TRBJ1-2; CDR3: CASSDGELGTGTGRGYTF; DNA: TGTGCCAGCAGTGATGGCGAGCTTGGAACCGGGACAGGTAGAGGCTACACCTTC
V: TRBV5-1; size: .; D: .; J: TRBJ1-3; CDR3: CASSVGQFSGNTIYF; DNA: TGCGCCAGCAGCGTAGGACAGTTCTCTGGAAACACCATATATTTT
V: TRBV10-3; size: .; D: .; J: TRBJ1-3; CDR3: CAISAIGINGNTIYF; DNA: TGTGCCATCAGTGCTATAGGGATAAATGGAAACACCATATATTTT
V: TRBV21-1; size: .; D: .; J: TRBJ1-5; CDR3: CASSNLIWAVGQPQHF; DNA: TGTGCCAGCAGCAATTTGATCTGGGCAGTAGGACAGCCCCAGCATTTT
V: TRBV9; size: .; D: .; J: TRBJ1-2; CDR3: CASSVALTEPNYGYTF; DNA: TGTGCCAGCAGCGTAGCTTTGACGGAGCCTAACTATGGCTACACCTTC
V: TRBV7-8; size: .; D: TRBD2; J: TRBJ2-3; CDR3: CASSLELAGQYF; DNA: TGTGCCAGCAGCTTAGAGCTAGCGGGGCAGTATTTT
V: TRBV7-2; size: .; D: .; J: TRBJ2-7; CDR3: CASSLATEYYEQYF; DNA: TGTGCCAGCAGCTTAGCGACAGAATACTACGAGCAGTACTTC
V: TRBV19; size: .; D: .; J: TRBJ2-3; CDR3: CASRDGGGGTDTQYF; DNA: TGTGCCAGTAGGGATGGCGGGGGCGGGACAGATACGCAGTATTTT
V: TRBV4-1; size: .; D: .; J: TRBJ1-2; CDR3: CASSQVRPPLLYGYTF; DNA: TGCGCCAGCAGCCAAGTACGACCGCCATTACTCTATGGCTACACCTTC
V: TRBV10-3; size: .; D: .; J: TRBJ1-1; CDR3: CAISAEGANTEAFF; DNA: TGTGCCATCAGTGCCGAAGGGGCTAACACTGAAGCTTTCTTT
V: TRBV19; size: .; D: .; J: TRBJ1-1; CDR3: CASSIGMVSTEAFF; DNA: TGTGCCAGTAGTATCGGGATGGTCAGCACTGAAGCTTTCTTT
V: TRBV13; size: .; D: .; J: TRBJ2-4; CDR3: CASSFNQRLASPAKNIQYF; DNA: TGTGCCAGCAGTTTCAACCAGCGCTTAGCGTCTCCGGCCAAAAACATTCAGTACTTC
V: TRBV25-1; size: .; D: TRBD1; J: TRBJ2-1; CDR3: CASSAWTGGKNEQFF; DNA: TGTGCCAGCAGTGCATGGACAGGTGGAAAGAATGAGCAGTTCTTC
V: TRBV28; size: .; D: .; J: TRBJ2-1; CDR3: CASRTGGVPINNEQFF; DNA: TGTGCCAGCAGAACAGGAGGGGTACCTATAAACAATGAGCAGTTCTTC
V: TRBV6-1; size: few; D: .; J: TRBJ2-7; CDR3: CASSEGWTPTYEQYF; DNA: TGTGCCAGCAGTGAAGGTTGGACACCCACCTACGAGCAGTACTTC
V: TRBV18; size: .; D: .; J: TRBJ2-1; CDR3: CASSPAVYNEQFF; DNA: TGTGCCAGCTCACCGGCAGTATACAATGAGCAGTTCTTC
V: TRBV18; size: .; D: .; J: TRBJ2-7; CDR3: CASSTREFEQYF; DNA: TGTGCCAGCTCAACCCGGGAATTCGAGCAGTACTTC
V: TRBV18; size: .; D: .; J: TRBJ1-1; CDR3: CASSPAGMNTEAFF; DNA: TGTGCCAGCTCACCTGCAGGGATGAACACTGAAGCTTTCTTT
V: TRBV6-5; size: .; D: .; J: TRBJ1-6; CDR3: CASRGRGRGSPLHF; DNA: TGTGCCAGCAGGGGTCGCGGCCGGGGCTCACCCCTCCACTTT